A selection of T cell receptor beta chains follows, all from one sample in a study of blood T cell repertoires in COVID-19. TCRdb's table, derived via immunoSEQ multiplex PCR, lists solely in-frame clones and lacks some. Of around 180,000 clones detected, roughly 80% appear once; the ten largest clones hold approximately 12%. The sequencing sample was made of PBMCs or T cells enriched from blood (not recorded which). The source of these receptors is a man between 50 and 59 years old who had recovered from COVID-19. Both conserved end residues are trimmed from each CDR3. Fields, in order: V gene, J gene, CDR3 length, D gene, CDR3 protein. A D gene is named only where the DNA matches it firmly.

TRBV7-9	TRBJ1-6	15	TRBD1	ASSGIQGALPNSPLH
TRBV29-1	TRBJ1-1	11	-	SVDSGVGTEAF
TRBV28	TRBJ2-4	10	-	ASSVTPAIQY
TRBV7-8	TRBJ1-5	15	TRBD1	ASRMEGAGLGNQPQH
TRBV5-1	TRBJ2-3	12	-	ASSSGDHTDTQY
TRBV10-2	TRBJ1-2	11	-	ASSDRLNYGYT
TRBV29-1	TRBJ1-1	9	TRBD1	SVPTGAEAF
TRBV18	TRBJ2-1	13	TRBD2	ASSPKGGGNNEQF
TRBV28	TRBJ1-5	13	TRBD1	ASTTGQGRNQPQH
TRBV14	TRBJ2-5	11	TRBD1	ASGGQGVETQY
TRBV24-1	TRBJ1-1	15	TRBD1	ATSRRDRGLVWTEAF
TRBV10-3	TRBJ1-2	15	-	AISESRGPSILDGYT
TRBV24-1	TRBJ2-3	13	-	ATSDGSRFTDTQY
TRBV4-1	TRBJ2-1	13	TRBD2	ASSQELRGGSWQF
TRBV11-3	TRBJ2-2	11	TRBD1	ASSPGGTGELF
TRBV6-6	TRBJ1-6	9	-	ASRGNSPLH
TRBV10-2	TRBJ1-3	13	-	ASSVWPDSGNTIY
TRBV27	TRBJ1-3	14	TRBD1	ASSLTGVFSGNTIY
TRBV9	TRBJ1-1	13	-	ASSPTRGLGTEAF
TRBV27	TRBJ2-3	13	TRBD2	ASKGLAGLADTQY
TRBV15	TRBJ1-5	13	-	ATSRVDRNNQPQH
TRBV11-3	TRBJ2-3	15	TRBD2	ASSRRSGGASTDTQY
TRBV3-1/TRBV3-2	TRBJ1-1	12	-	ASSQVGGSTEAF
TRBV5-4	TRBJ2-5	14	TRBD2	ASSLAGTSGGETQY
TRBV20-1	TRBJ2-3	12	TRBD2	SASSGRGGDTQY
TRBV6-5	TRBJ2-7	12	-	ASTNGQYSYEQY
TRBV18	TRBJ2-3	10	-	ASSPSTDTQY
TRBV12-5	TRBJ1-4	18	TRBD1	ASGLVDRGGLSSTNEKLF
TRBV4-1	TRBJ1-6	13	TRBD1	ASSQGTGVGSPLH
TRBV2	TRBJ1-1	11	-	ASRARGNTEAF
TRBV2	TRBJ2-3	13	TRBD1	ASSGTGRGTDTQY
TRBV7-5	TRBJ1-3	15	-	ARSDLKGHMRLNTIY
TRBV28	TRBJ1-2	13	TRBD1	ASSSLGGLGYGYT
TRBV5-1	TRBJ1-6	13	-	ASSLQGPVDSPLH
TRBV7-9	TRBJ2-3	15	TRBD2	ASSPGRQRGEQDTQY
TRBV10-3	TRBJ1-6	11	-	AISDRDRSPLH
TRBV4-1	TRBJ1-1	16	-	ASSHGQGFGLRRTEAF
TRBV5-1	TRBJ1-2	15	-	ASGVTGFSGDDYGYT
TRBV11-2	TRBJ1-5	15	TRBD1	ASSPGQGLGSNQPQH
TRBV25-1	TRBJ1-4	11	-	ASIDSPNEKLF
TRBV27	TRBJ1-4	16	TRBD1	ASSYPGQKDSTNEKLF
TRBV15	TRBJ1-2	12	TRBD1	ATSSPDRTYGYT